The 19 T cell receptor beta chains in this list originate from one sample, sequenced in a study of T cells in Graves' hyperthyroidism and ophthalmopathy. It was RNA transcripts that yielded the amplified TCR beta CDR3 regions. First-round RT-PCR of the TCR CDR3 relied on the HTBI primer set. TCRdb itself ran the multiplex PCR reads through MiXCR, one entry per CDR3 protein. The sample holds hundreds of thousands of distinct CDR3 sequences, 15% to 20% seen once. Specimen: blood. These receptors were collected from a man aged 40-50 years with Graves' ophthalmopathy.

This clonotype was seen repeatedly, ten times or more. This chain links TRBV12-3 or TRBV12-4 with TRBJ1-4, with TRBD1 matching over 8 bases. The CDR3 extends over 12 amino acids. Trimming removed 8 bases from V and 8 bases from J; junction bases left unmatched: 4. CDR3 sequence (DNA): TGTGCCAGCGGACAGGGTAGGGAAAAACTGTTTTTT. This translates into CASGQGREKLFF.

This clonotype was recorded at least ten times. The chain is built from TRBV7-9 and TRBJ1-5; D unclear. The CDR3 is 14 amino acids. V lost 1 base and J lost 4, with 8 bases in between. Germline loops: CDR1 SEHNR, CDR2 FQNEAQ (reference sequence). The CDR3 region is CASSLDGPNQPQHF. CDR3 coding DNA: TGTGCCAGCAGCTTAGACGGTCCTAATCAGCCCCAGCATTTT.

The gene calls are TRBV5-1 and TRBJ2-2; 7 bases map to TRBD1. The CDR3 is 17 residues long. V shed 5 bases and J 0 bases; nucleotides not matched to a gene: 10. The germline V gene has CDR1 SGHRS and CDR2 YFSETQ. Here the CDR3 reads CASSLGTASSNTGELFF. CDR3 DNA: TGCGCCAGCAGTTTAGGGACAGCCTCCTCGAACACCGGGGAGCTGTTTTTT.

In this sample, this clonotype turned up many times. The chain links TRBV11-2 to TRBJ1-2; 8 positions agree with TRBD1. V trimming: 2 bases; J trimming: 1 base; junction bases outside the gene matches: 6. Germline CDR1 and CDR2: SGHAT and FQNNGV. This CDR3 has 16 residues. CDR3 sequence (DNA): TGTGCCAGCAGCTTATCCCGGGACAGGTTTAACTATGGCTACACCTTC. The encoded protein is CASSLSRDRFNYGYTF.

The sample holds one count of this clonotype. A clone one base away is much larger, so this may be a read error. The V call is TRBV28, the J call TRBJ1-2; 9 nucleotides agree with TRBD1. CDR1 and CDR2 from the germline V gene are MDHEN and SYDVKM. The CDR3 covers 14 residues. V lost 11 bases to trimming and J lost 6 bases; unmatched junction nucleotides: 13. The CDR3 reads CAAIPGQGSNGYTF. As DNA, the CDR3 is TGTGCCGCCATACCGGGACAGGGATCGAATGGCTACACCTTC.

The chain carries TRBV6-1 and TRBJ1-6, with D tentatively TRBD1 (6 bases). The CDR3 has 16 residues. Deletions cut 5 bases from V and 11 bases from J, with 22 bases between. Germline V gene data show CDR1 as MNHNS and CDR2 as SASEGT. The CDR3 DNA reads TGTGCCAGCAGTTCCACTAGACAAAGGGGGTTGACACCCCTCCACTTT. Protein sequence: CASSSTRQRGLTPLHF.

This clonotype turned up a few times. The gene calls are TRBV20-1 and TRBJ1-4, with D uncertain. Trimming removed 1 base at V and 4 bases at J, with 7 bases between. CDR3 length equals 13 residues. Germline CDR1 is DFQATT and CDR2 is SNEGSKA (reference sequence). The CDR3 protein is CSARGAINEKLFF. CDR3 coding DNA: TGCAGTGCTAGAGGAGCGATTAATGAAAAACTGTTTTTT.

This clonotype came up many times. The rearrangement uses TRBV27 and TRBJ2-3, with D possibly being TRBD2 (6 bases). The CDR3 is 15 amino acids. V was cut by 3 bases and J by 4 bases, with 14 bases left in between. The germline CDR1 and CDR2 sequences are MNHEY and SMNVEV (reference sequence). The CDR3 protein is CASSFSGELPDTQYF. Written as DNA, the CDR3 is TGTGCCAGCAGTTTCTCGGGAGAACTCCCAGATACGCAGTATTTT.

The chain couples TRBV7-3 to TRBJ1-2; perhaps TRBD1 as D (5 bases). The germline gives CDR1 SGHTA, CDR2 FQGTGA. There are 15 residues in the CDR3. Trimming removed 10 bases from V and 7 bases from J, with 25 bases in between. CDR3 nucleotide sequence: TGTGCCACCCCGAGTCGGTCCGGGGCTCTTTTTGGCTACACCTTC. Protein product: CATPSRSGALFGYTF.

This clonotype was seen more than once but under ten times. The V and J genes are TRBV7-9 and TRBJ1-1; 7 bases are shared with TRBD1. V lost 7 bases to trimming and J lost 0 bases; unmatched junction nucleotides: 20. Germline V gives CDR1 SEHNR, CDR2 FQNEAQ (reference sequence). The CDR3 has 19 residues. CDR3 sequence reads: CASTPPDRKRGLMNTEAFF. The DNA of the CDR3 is TGTGCCAGCACCCCCCCGGACCGTAAAAGGGGGCTCATGAACACTGAAGCTTTCTTT.

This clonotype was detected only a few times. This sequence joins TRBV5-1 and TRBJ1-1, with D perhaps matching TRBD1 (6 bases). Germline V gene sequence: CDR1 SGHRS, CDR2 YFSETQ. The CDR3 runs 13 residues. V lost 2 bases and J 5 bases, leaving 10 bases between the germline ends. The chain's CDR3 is CASSFQGQTEAFF. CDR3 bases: TGCGCCAGCAGCTTCCAGGGACAAACTGAAGCTTTCTTT.

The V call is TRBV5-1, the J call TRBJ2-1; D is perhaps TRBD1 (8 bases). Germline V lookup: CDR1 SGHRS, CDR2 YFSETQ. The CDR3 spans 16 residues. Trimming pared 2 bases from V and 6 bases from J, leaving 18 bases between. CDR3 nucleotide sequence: TGCGCCAGCAGCTTCGGGGGACAGGCGGGAGTCAATGAGCAGTTCTTC. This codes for CASSFGGQAGVNEQFF.

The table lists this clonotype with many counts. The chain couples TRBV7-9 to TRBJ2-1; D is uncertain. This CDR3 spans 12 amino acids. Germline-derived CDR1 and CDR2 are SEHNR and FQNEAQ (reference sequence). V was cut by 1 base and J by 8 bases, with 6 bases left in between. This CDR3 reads CASSLGRYEQFF. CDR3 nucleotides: TGTGCCAGCAGCTTAGGGCGGTATGAGCAGTTCTTC.

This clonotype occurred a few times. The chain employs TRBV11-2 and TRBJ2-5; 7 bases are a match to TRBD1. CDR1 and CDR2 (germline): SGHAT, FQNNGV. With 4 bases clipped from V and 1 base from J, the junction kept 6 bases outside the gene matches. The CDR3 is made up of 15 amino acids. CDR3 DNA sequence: TGTGCCAGCAGCTCGAGACAGGGTACCCAAGAGACCCAGTACTTC. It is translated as CASSSRQGTQETQYF.

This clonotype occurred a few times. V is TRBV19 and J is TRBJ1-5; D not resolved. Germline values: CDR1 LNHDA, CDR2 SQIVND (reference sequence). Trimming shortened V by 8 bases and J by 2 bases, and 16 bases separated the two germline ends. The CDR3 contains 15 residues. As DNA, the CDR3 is TGTGCCAGTTCGAGCCAAGGACCTGGCAATCAGCCCCAGCATTTT. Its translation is CASSSQGPGNQPQHF. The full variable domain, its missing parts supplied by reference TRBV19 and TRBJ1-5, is DGGITQSPKYLFRKEGQNVTLSCEQNLNHDAMYWYRQDPGQGLRLIYYSQIVNDFQKGDIAEGYSVSREKKESFPLTVTSAQKNPTAFYLCASSSQGPGNQPQHFGDGTRLSIL.

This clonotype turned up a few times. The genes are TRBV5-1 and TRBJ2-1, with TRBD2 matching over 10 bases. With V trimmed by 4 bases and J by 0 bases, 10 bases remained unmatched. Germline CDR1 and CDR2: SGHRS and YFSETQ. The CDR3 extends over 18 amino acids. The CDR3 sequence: CASSRRTSGTSSYNEQFF. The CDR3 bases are TGCGCCAGCAGCCGTCGGACTAGCGGCACGAGCTCCTACAATGAGCAGTTCTTC.

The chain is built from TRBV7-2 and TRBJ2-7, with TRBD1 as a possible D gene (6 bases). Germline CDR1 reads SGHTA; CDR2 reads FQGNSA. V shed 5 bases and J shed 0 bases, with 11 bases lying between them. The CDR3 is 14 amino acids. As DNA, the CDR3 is TGTGCCAGCAGCCGAGACAGGTTCTCCTACGAGCAGTACTTC. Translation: CASSRDRFSYEQYF.

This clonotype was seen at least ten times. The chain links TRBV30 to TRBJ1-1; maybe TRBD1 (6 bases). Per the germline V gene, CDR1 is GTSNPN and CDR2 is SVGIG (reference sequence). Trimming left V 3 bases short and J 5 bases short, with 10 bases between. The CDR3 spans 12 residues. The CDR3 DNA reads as TGTGCCTGGAGACAGGGAGAAACTGAAGCTTTCTTT. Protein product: CAWRQGETEAFF.

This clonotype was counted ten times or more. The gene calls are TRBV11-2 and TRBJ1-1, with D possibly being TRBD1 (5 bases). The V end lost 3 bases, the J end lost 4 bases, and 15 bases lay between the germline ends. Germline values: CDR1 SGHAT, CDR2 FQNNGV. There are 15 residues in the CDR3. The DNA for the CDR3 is TGTGCCAGCAGCTTTACCGGGCCCCAGGGCACTGAAGCTTTCTTT. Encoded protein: CASSFTGPQGTEAFF.